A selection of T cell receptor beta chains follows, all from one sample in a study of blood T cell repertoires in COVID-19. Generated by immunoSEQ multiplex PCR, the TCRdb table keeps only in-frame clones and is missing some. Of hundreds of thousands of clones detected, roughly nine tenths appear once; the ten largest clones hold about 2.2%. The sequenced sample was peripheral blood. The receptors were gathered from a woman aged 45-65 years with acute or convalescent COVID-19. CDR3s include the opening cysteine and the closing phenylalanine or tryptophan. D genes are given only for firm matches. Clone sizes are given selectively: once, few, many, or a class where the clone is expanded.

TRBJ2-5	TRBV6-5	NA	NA	TGTGCCAGCAGTTACTCTGTAAAACAAGAGACCCAGTACTTC	CASSYSVKQETQYF
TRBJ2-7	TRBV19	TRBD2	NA	TGTGCCAGTAGTATAACTAGCGGGGGGTACGGGCAGTACTTC	CASSITSGGYGQYF
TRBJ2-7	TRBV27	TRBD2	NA	TGTGCCAGCAGTCCGTCACTAGCGGGAGGGCGCGAGCAGTACTTC	CASSPSLAGGREQYF
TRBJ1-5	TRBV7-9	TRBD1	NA	TGTGCCAGCAGCTTAGTGGGACAGGGGGCGAAAAGCAATCAGCCCCAGCATTTT	CASSLVGQGAKSNQPQHF
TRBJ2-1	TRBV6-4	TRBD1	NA	TGTGCCAGCAGTGTGACAGGGTCCTACAATGAGCAGTTCTTC	CASSVTGSYNEQFF
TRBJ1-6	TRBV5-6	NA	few	TGTGCCAGCACCCGAGATGGCGGGGGAAAAATGCCCCTCCACTTT	CASTRDGGGKMPLHF
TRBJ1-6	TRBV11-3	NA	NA	TGTGCCAGCAGCGACGACACGAGCTCCTATAATTCACCCCTCCACTTT	CASSDDTSSYNSPLHF
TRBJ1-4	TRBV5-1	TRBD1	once	TGCGCCAGCAGCTTGGGAGGACAGGGTAGAGAAAAACTGTTTTTT	CASSLGGQGREKLFF
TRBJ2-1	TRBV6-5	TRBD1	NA	TGTGCCAGCAGCCAGGGGACAGGGGATCCCAATGAGCAGTTCTTC	CASSQGTGDPNEQFF
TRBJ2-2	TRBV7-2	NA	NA	TGTGCCAGCAGCTTAGTCCCGGGGAGGAGTACCGGGGAGCTGTTTTTT	CASSLVPGRSTGELFF
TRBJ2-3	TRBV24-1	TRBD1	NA	TGTGCCACCAGTGACCCCGGACAGGGGGCAGGATGGGATACGCAGTATTTT	CATSDPGQGAGWDTQYF
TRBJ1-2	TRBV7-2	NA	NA	TGTGCCAGCAGCTTACTGGGCAGAGAATCCTATGGCTACACCTTC	CASSLLGRESYGYTF
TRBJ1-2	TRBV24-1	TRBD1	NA	TGTGCCACCAGTGATAGGCAGGGGGAACGCTATGGCTACACCTTC	CATSDRQGERYGYTF
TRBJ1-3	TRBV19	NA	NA	TGTGCCAGTAGTATAGTTCGCTCTGGAAACACCATATATTTT	CASSIVRSGNTIYF
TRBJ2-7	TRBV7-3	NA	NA	TGTGCCAGCAGCTTCTCAGCGGTCCAGGAGCAGTACTTC	CASSFSAVQEQYF
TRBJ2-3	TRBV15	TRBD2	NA	TGTGCCACCAGCGAAAAGCGGGGGGCTTTCACAGATACGCAGTATTTT	CATSEKRGAFTDTQYF
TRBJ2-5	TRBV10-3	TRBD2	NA	TGTGCCATCAGTGGGGGGGAGGGGGAGACCCAGTACTTC	CAISGGEGETQYF
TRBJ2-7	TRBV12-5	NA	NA	TGTGCTAGTGGTTTGGTAGGCCTCAGCGATGTTAAGCAGTACTTC	CASGLVGLSDVKQYF
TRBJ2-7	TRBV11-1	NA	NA	TGTGCCAGCAGCCCCAGGGTCTCCTACGAGCAGTACTTC	CASSPRVSYEQYF
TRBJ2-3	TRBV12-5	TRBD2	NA	TGTGCTAGTGGCGTGGGGGGGGTCCCAGATACGCAGTATTTT	CASGVGGVPDTQYF
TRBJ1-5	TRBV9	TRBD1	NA	TGTGCCAGCAGTGCCGACAGGGGCAATCAGCCCCAGCATTTT	CASSADRGNQPQHF
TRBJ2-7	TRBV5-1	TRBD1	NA	TGCGCCAGCAGCTGGCGGGACAGGGCATGGGGATACGAGCAGTACTTC	CASSWRDRAWGYEQYF
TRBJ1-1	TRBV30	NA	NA	TGTGCCTGGAGACAAACCGGGGACACTGAAGCTTTCTTT	CAWRQTGDTEAFF
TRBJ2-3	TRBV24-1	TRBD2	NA	TGTGCCACCAGTGATAGGGAGCGGGGGCGCATGGATACGCAGTATTTT	CATSDRERGRMDTQYF
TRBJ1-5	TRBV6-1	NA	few	TGTGCCAGCAGTGAATCGGGGGTAGGGGGCAATCAGCCCCAGCATTTT	CASSESGVGGNQPQHF
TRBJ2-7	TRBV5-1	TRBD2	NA	TGCGCCAGCAGCTTGGAACGCGGGGGTGCCTACGAGCAGTACTTC	CASSLERGGAYEQYF
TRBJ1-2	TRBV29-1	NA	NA	TGCAGCGTTGGGAGGACCAAAGATAATAACTATGGCTACACCTTC	CSVGRTKDNNYGYTF
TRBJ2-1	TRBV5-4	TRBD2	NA	TGTGCCAGCTCAGGAGTAGCGGGTGGCAATGAGCAGTTCTTC	CASSGVAGGNEQFF
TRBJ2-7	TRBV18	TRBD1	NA	TGTGCCAGCTCCTTGGGACAGGGAGGGTACGAGCAGTACTTC	CASSLGQGGYEQYF
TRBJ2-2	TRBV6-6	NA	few	TGTGCCAGCAGTCCATGGACTTCAGTCGGGGAGCTGTTTTTT	CASSPWTSVGELFF
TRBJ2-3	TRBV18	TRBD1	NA	TGTGCCAGCTCACGGCCGGGACAGGGGACAGATACGCAGTATTTT	CASSRPGQGTDTQYF
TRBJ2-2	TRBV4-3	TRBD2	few	TGCGCCAGCAGCCAAGACAACGTAGGAGCGGGGAAAACCGGGGAGCTGTTTTTT	CASSQDNVGAGKTGELFF